These T cell receptor beta chains were read from a single sample in a study of regulatory T cells in long-lasting Graves disease. TCRdb itself ran the multiplex PCR reads through MiXCR, one entry per CDR3 protein. The data show roughly 700,000 distinct CDR3 sequences, about 30% seen once. Specimen: peripheral blood mononuclear cells (PBMCs), collected when the disease was refractory, from a patient treated with antithyroid drugs. The receptors stem from a female donor with Graves disease. CDR3s include the opening cysteine and the closing phenylalanine or tryptophan. D genes are given only for firm matches.

>TRBJ1-4|TRBD1|TRBV9
CASSVAGTGLHSTNEKLFF
>TRBJ2-4|TRBD2|TRBV20-1
CSAPYSGRVVDKNIQYF
>TRBJ1-2|TRBD1|TRBV3-1
CASSQRGQGARKTF
>TRBJ2-5|.|TRBV29-1
CSVRASRETQYF
>TRBJ2-5|TRBD2|TRBV28
CASTSGGGQETQYF
>TRBJ2-7|.|TRBV19
CASSLLALTGEQYF
>TRBJ1-2|.|TRBV5-1
CASSKQVGGYGYTF
>TRBJ1-4|.|TRBV4-2
CASSQEGQREKLFF
>TRBJ1-2|.|TRBV27
CASSLSTGCGYTF
>TRBJ2-7|.|TRBV20-1
CSARDSGTPISYEQYF
>TRBJ2-5|TRBD2|TRBV20-1
CSARLAGAETQYF
>TRBJ2-5|TRBD2|TRBV20-1
CSAKGLAGGGETQYF
>TRBJ2-7|TRBD1|TRBV11-2
CASSPLGQGEGEQYF
>TRBJ1-5|TRBD1|TRBV5-8
CASSSGTGQRLGPQHF
>TRBJ2-5|.|TRBV29-1
CSVGRGPQETQYF
>TRBJ1-2|.|TRBV3-1
CASSQKSVEGPYGYTF
>TRBJ1-1|.|TRBV27
CASSLSPGWNTEAFF
>TRBJ1-4|.|TRBV6-1
CASSEGPGYRREKLFF
>TRBJ2-3|.|TRBV24-1
CATSDTGGADTQYF
>TRBJ2-5|TRBD2|TRBV20-1
CSATPSGRSETQYF
>TRBJ1-2|TRBD1|TRBV15
CATSRERTGGDGYTF
>TRBJ2-7|.|TRBV19
CASSEPGQVKPGLASEQYF
>TRBJ1-1|TRBD1|TRBV19
CASSKDRGLTEAFF
>TRBJ1-1|.|TRBV29-1
CSELPREGEAFF
>TRBJ2-2|.|TRBV30
CAWAASTGELFF
>TRBJ1-1|.|TRBV29-1
CSVSHGSRGTEAFF
>TRBJ2-7|TRBD2|TRBV7-9
CASSLEGTSGRAYEQYF
>TRBJ2-2|TRBD1|TRBV3-1
CASSQGPGQGMGNTGELFF
>TRBJ1-6|.|TRBV5-1
CASSLYGGNSPLHF
>TRBJ1-5|.|TRBV19
CASSIDGSSNQPQHF
>TRBJ1-2|.|TRBV29-1
CSAADGYSYTF